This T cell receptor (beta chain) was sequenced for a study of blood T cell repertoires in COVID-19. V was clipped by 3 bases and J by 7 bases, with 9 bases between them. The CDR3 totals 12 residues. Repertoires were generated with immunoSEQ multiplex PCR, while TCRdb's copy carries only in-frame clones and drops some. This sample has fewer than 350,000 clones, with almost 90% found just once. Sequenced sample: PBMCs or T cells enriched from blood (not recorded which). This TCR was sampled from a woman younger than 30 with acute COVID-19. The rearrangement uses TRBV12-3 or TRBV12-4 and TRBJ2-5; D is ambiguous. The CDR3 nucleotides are TGTGCCAGCAGTTTTGTCCGGTTGACCCAGTACTTC. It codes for CASSFVRLTQYF.